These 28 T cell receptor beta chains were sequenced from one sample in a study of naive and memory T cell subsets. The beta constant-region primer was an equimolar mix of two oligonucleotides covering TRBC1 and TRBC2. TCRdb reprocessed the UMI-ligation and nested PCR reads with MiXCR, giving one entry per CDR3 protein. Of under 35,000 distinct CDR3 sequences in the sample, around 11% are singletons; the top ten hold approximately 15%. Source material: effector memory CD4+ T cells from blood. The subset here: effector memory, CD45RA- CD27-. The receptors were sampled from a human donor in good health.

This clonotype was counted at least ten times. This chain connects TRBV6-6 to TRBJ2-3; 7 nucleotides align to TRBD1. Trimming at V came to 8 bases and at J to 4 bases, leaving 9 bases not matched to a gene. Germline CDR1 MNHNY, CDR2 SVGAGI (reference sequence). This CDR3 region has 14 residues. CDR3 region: CASRKGAVADTQYF. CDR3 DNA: TGTGCCAGCCGGAAGGGGGCCGTGGCAGATACGCAGTATTTT.

The CDR3 region has the DNA TGTGCCAGCAGCCTTGGGACAGTTAATTCACCCCTCCACTTT. This gives the protein CASSLGTVNSPLHF. The gene calls are TRBV7-3 and TRBJ1-6, with 7 positions matching TRBD1. The CDR3 is 14 residues long. From germline, CDR1 is SGHTA and CDR2 FQGTGA. Trimming removed 5 bases from V and 6 bases from J; junction bases left unmatched: 4.

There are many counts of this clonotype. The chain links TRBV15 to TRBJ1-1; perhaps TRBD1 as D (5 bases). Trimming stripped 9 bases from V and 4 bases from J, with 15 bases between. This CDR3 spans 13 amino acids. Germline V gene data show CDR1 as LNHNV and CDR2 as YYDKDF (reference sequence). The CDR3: CATSQGLVTEAFF. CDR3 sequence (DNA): TGTGCCACAAGCCAGGGCTTGGTCACTGAAGCTTTCTTT.

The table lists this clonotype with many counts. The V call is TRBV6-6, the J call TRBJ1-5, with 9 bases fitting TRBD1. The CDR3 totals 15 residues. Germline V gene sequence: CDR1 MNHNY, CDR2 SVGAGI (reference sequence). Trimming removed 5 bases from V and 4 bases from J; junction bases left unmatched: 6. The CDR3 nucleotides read TGTGCCAGCAGTCCCGCCGACAGGGGGAATCAGCCCCAGCATTTT. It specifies CASSPADRGNQPQHF.

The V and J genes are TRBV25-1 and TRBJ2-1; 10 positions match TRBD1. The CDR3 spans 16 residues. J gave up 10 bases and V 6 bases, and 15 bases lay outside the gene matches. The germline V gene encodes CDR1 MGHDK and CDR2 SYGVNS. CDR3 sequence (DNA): TGTGCCAGCAGCGTGACCGGGACAGGGGTATTTAGCGAGCAGTTCTTC. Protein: CASSVTGTGVFSEQFF.

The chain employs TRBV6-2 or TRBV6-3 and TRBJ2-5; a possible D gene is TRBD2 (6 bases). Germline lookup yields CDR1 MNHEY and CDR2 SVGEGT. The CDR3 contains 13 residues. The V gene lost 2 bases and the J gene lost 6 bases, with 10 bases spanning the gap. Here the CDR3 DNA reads TGTGCCAGCAGTTACCTCAGCGGGCAGACCCAGTACTTC. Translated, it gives CASSYLSGQTQYF.

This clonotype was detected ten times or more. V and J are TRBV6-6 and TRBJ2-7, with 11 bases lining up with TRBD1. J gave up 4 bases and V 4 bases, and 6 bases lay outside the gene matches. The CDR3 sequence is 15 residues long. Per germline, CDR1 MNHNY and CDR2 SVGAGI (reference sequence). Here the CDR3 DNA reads TGTGCCAGCAGTTCATCCGGGACAGGGGGGTACGAGCAGTACTTC. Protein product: CASSSSGTGGYEQYF.

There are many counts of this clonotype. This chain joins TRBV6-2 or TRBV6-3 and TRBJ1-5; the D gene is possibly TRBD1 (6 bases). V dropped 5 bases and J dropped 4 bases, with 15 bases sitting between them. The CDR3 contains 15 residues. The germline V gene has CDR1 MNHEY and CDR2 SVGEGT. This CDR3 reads CASSQGGGGNQPQHF. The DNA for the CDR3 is TGTGCCAGCAGTCAAGGAGGGGGAGGAAATCAGCCCCAGCATTTT.

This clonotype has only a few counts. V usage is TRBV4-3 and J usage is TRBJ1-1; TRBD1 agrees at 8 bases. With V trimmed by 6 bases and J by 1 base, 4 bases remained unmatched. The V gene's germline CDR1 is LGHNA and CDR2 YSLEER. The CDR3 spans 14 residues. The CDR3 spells CASSRQGTNTEAFF. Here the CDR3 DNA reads TGCGCCAGCAGTCGACAGGGGACGAACACTGAAGCTTTCTTT.

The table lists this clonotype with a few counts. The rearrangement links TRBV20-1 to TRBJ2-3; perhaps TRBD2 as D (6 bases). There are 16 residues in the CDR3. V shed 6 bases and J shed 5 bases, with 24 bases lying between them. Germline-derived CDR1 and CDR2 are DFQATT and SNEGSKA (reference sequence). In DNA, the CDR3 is TGCAGTGCCCAGTCGATGGTCGGGCGGGGAGGAGATACGCAGTATTTT. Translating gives CSAQSMVGRGGDTQYF.

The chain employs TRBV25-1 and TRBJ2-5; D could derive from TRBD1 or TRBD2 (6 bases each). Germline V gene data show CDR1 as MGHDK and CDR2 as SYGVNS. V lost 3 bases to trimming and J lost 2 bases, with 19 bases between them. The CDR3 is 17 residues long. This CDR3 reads CASSDVSRGGHQETQYF. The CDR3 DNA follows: TGTGCCAGCAGTGACGTTAGTAGAGGGGGGCATCAAGAGACCCAGTACTTC.

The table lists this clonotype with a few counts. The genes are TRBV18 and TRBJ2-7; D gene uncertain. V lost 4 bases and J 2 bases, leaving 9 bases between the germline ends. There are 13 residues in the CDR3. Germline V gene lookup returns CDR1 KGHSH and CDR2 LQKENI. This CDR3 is CASSQGSTYEQYF. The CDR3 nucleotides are TGTGCCAGCTCACAAGGGTCAACCTACGAGCAGTACTTC.

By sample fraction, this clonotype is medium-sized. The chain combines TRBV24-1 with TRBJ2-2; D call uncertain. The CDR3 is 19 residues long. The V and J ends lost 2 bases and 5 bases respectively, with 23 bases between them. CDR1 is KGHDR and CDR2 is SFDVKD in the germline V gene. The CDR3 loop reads CATSDSAGPPPRTTGELFF. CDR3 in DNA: TGTGCCACCAGTGATTCCGCCGGACCCCCCCCGAGAACGACCGGGGAGCTGTTTTTT.

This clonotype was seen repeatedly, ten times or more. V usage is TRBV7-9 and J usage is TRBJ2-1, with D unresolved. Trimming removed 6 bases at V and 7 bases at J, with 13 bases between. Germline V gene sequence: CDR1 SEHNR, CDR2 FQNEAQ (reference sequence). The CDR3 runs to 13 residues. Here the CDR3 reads CASRENWGNEQFF. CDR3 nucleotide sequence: TGTGCCAGCAGAGAGAATTGGGGTAATGAGCAGTTCTTC.

CDR3 amino acids: CASSLPRTSGGHTDTQYF. The CDR3 DNA reads as TGTGCCAGCAGCCTACCCAGGACTAGCGGGGGTCACACAGATACGCAGTATTTT. This chain joins TRBV7-3 and TRBJ2-3; 13 bases fit TRBD2. After removal of 5 bases from V and 2 bases from J, the junction contained 10 bases not matched to a gene. CDR1 and CDR2 from the germline V gene are SGHTA and FQGTGA. CDR3 length: 18 residues.

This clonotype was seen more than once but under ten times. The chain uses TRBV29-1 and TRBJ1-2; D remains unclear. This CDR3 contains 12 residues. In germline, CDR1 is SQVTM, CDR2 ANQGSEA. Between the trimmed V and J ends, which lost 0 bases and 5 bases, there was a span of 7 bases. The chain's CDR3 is CSVEEKIYGYTF. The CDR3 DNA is TGCAGCGTTGAAGAGAAGATATATGGCTACACCTTC.

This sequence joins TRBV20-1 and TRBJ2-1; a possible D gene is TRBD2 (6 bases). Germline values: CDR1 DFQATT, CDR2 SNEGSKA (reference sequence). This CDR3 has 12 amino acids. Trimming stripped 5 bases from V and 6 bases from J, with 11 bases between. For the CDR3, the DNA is TGCAGTGCTCCTTTCGGGAGCAATGAGCAGTTCTTC. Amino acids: CSAPFGSNEQFF.

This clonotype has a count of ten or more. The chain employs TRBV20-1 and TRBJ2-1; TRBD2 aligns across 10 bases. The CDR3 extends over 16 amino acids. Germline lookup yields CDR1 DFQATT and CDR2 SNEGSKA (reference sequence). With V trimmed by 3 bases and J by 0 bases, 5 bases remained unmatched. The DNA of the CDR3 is TGCAGTGCTAGTGTAGCGGGAGGAAGCTCCTACAATGAGCAGTTCTTC. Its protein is CSASVAGGSSYNEQFF.

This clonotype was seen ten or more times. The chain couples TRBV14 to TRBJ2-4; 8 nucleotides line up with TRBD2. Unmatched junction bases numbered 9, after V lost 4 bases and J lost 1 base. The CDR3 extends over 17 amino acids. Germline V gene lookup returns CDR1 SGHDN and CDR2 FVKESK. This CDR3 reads CASSLTSGLPAKNIQYF. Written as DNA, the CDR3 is TGTGCCAGCAGCCTTACTAGCGGCCTCCCCGCCAAAAACATTCAGTACTTC.

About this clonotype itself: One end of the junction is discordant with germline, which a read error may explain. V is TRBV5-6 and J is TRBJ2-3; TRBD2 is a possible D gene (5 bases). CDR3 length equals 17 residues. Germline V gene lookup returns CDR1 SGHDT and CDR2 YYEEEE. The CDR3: CVSSFWGADGHRSTQYF. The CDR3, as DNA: TGTGTCAGCAGCTTCTGGGGAGCGGACGGGCACCGAAGTACGCAGTATTTT.

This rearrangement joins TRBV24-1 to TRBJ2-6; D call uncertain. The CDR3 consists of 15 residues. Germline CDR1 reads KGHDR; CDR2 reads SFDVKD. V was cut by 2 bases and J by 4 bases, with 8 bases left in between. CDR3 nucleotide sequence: TGTGCCACCAGTGATTCAGGATCCGGGGCCAACGTCCTGACTTTC. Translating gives CATSDSGSGANVLTF.

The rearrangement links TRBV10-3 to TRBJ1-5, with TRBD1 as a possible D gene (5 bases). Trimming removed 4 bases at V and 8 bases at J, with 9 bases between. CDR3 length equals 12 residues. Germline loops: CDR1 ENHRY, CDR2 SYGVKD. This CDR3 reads CAISGGREPQHF. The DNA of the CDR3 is TGTGCCATCAGTGGGGGGAGGGAGCCCCAGCATTTT.

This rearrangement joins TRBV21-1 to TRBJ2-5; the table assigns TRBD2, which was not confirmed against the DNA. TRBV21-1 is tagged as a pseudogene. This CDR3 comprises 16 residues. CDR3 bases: TGTGCCAGCAGCAAACTGGGAGCTAGCGGGAAAGAGACCCAGTACTTC. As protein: CASSKLGASGKETQYF.

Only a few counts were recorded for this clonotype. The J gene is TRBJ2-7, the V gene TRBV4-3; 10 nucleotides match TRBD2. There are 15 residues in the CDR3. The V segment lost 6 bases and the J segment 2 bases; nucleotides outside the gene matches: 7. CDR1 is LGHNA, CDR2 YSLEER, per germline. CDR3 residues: CASSKTAGGPYEQYF. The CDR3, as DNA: TGCGCCAGCAGTAAGACAGCGGGAGGGCCCTACGAGCAGTACTTC.

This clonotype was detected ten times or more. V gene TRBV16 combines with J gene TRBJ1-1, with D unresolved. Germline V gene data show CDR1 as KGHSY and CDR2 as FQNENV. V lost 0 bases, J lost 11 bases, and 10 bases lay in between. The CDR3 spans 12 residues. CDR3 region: CASSQSRHLAFF. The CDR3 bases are TGTGCCAGCAGCCAATCAAGACATCTGGCTTTCTTT. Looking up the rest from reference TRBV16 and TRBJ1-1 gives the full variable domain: GEEVAQTPKHLVRGEGQKAKLYCAPIKGHSYVFWYQQVLKNEFKFLISFQNENVFDETGMPKERFSAKCLPNSPCSLEIQATKLEDSAVYFCASSQSRHLAFFGQGTRLTVV.

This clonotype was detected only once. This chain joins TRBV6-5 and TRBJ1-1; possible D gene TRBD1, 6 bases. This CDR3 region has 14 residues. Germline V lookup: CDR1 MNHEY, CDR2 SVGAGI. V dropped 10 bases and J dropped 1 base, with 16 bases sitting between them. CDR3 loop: CATGGAGWNTEAFF. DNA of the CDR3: TGTGCCACCGGGGGGGCTGGATGGAACACTGAAGCTTTCTTT.

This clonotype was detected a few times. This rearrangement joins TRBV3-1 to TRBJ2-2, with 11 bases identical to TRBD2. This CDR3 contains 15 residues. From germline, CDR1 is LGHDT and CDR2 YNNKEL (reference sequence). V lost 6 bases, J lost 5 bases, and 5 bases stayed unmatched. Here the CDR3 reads CASRPTSGSTGELFF. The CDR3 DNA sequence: TGTGCCAGCAGGCCCACTAGCGGGAGTACCGGGGAGCTGTTTTTT.

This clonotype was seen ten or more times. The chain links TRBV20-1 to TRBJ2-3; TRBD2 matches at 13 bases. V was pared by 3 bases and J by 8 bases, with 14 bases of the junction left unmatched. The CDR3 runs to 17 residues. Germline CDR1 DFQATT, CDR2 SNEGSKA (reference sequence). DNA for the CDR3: TGCAGTGCTAGGACCCCCGGACTAGCGGGAGCACGGGGTACGCAGTATTTT. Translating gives CSARTPGLAGARGTQYF.